Below, 6 T cell receptor beta chains from the same sample are listed, as sequenced in a study of HIV-infected patients and healthy controls. No cell fractionation was done, so the repertoire covers all unsorted peripheral blood T cells. Reverse transcription used around 500 ng RNA and constant-region primers for alpha and beta. Alpha and beta chain libraries were made separately by chain-specific third strand synthesis with multiplexing indices. TCRdb independently ran MiXCR on the 5' RACE reads; one entry per CDR3 protein. The sample yields some 17,000 distinct CDR3 sequences, under 9.5% seen once. The specimen was blood. Receptors were obtained from an adult in good health.

There are many counts of this clonotype. The chain couples TRBV12-3 or TRBV12-4 to TRBJ2-7; possibly TRBD2 for D (5 bases). V was trimmed by 1 base and J by 4 bases, leaving 8 bases between them. The length of the CDR3 is 13 residues. The CDR3 sequence is CASSLGSGYEQYF. The CDR3 DNA reads as TGTGCCAGCAGTTTAGGGTCGGGGTACGAGCAGTACTTC.

This clonotype occurred many times. This chain uses TRBV5-1 with TRBJ2-3; D uncertain. Trimming pared 0 bases from V and 2 bases from J, leaving 13 bases between. This CDR3 comprises 16 residues. Germline values: CDR1 SGHRS, CDR2 YFSETQ. The chain's CDR3 is CASSLGQANPTDTQYF. In DNA, the CDR3 is TGCGCCAGCAGCTTGGGGCAGGCCAACCCCACAGATACGCAGTATTTT.

This clonotype is judged medium-sized (0.01 to 0.1%). The chain joins TRBV9 to TRBJ2-3, with a possible D match to TRBD2 (5 bases). V was clipped by 0 bases and J by 5 bases, with 13 bases between them. CDR3 length equals 15 residues. Germline-derived CDR1 and CDR2 are SGDLS and YYNGEE. The CDR3 spells CASSVAPSPKDTQYF. The CDR3 DNA follows: TGTGCCAGCAGCGTAGCACCTAGCCCCAAAGATACGCAGTATTTT. The whole variable domain, remainder taken from reference TRBV9 and TRBJ2-3, is DSGVTQTPKHLITATGQRVTLRCSPRSGDLSVYWYQQSLDQGLQFLIQYYNGEERAKGNILERFSAQQFPDLHSELNLSSLELGDSALYFCASSVAPSPKDTQYFGPGTRLTVL.

This clonotype is labeled medium-sized (0.01 to 0.1%). V usage is TRBV10-3 and J usage is TRBJ2-5, with D unclear. The CDR3 covers 12 residues. Germline-derived CDR1 and CDR2 are ENHRY and SYGVKD. Trimming removed 8 bases from V and 3 bases from J, with 10 bases in between. The CDR3 loop is CAIANSEETQYF. The CDR3, as DNA: TGTGCCATCGCTAACAGTGAAGAGACCCAGTACTTC.

This clonotype has only a few counts. The genes are TRBV6-5 and TRBJ1-2; D gene ambiguous. Trimming took off 2 bases at V and 0 bases at J, with 25 bases between the two ends. The CDR3 contains 20 residues. Germline-derived CDR1 and CDR2 are MNHEY and SVGAGI. CDR3 nucleotide sequence: TGTGCCAGCAGTTACGGTTTGCGCACAGCCCTAAGTCTTACTAACTATGGCTACACCTTC. Its protein is CASSYGLRTALSLTNYGYTF.

This clonotype is medium-sized in the sample. The gene calls are TRBV15 and TRBJ2-1, with TRBD2 matching 8 bases. Germline V CDR1 and CDR2: LNHNV, YYDKDF (reference sequence). V lost 1 base to trimming and J lost 0 bases; unmatched junction nucleotides: 5. This CDR3 is built from 17 residues. The DNA of the CDR3 is TGTGCCACCAGCAGAGTAGCGGGGTTGAGCTCCTACAATGAGCAGTTCTTC. Amino acids: CATSRVAGLSSYNEQFF. Full variable domain (rest looked up from reference TRBV15 and TRBJ2-1): DAMVIQNPRYQVTQFGKPVTLSCSQTLNHNVMYWYQQKSSQAPKLLFHYYDKDFNNEADTPDNFQSRRPNTSFCFLDIRSPGLGDTAMYLCATSRVAGLSSYNEQFFGPGTRLTVL.